This T cell receptor beta chain was identified in a study of cytomegalovirus exposure and HLA in healthy donors (dated by TCRdb to about 2017). Broadly, across the study: In an earlier analysis of around 540 of the donors, around 300 Gb of sequence data and 90 million to 120 million unique TCR beta sequences from 150 million to 200 million T cells were reported. About five DR-DQ haplotypes were handled as single units for association and clustering, since linkage in the cohort was strong. The study profiled the T cell repertoires of under 850 subjects by immunosequencing and related them to cytomegalovirus serostatus. Besides the first cohort of around 700 subjects, a separate validation cohort made up of about 120 different subjects was used. Approximately 310 gigabases of sequencing data and approximately 85 million unique TCR sequences were included in an early release covering around 650 HLA-typed donors. Among about 400 genotyped donors of the cohort, an average of roughly 230,000 unique TCR beta nucleotide sequences was sequenced per donor, of which about 20% were non-productive. A later analysis re-examined previously published TCR beta repertoires from roughly 650 donors and added high-resolution HLA genotyping to investigate patterns of TCR occurrence. Donor age, sex, ethnicity and CMV serostatus were compiled alongside the repertoire data. In an earlier analysis of 587 of the donors, high-throughput TCR beta sequencing was used to judge whether each TCR beta V gene segment behaved as functional or pseudogenic. Typing coverage differed by locus: A, B, C, DRB1 and DQB1 were typed in about 629-640 donors, DQA1 in 522, DPA1 in approximately 610, and DPB1 in 400 to 490. The study was designed to test whether signatures of past pathogen exposure could be identified by cataloging public T cell receptors. Rather than drawing on any new phenotypic data, the later analysis identified candidate immune exposures from TCR beta sequences and the way those sequences occurred across donors. Among the roughly 430 genotyped donors, approximately 76% belonged to the genetic ancestry cluster associated with self-reported Caucasian donors. To predict cytomegalovirus infection status, the study brought together high-throughput TCR immunosequencing, statistical association of individual TCRs with disease status, and machine learning. HLA typing included class I and class II loci at four-digit resolution. A later genetic analysis used genome-wide SNP genotypes for about three fifths of the 666 donors, treating that subset as a discovery cohort. All discovery cohort repertoires had been generated using a single sequencing platform. The study at large found these results: A cluster of highly shared sequence variants was judged likely to represent a technical artifact of the sequencing pipeline. The only immune exposure information available for the cohort was CMV serostatus. In a later analysis, TCR association rates were found to vary across HLA loci, with the most associated TCRs seen for DRB1 alleles and the fewest for HLA-C alleles. The study gave a list of 150 to 200 TCR beta chains associated with cytomegalovirus. A later genetic analysis associated a missense DCLRE1C variant with V-gene and J-gene trimming of TCR beta chains, and an independent cohort replicated the association. Linkage disequilibrium might explain the correlated functional status among segregating V segments, but an unknown experimental factor could not be ruled out. Several of the top co-occurrence clusters appeared to be linked to parvovirus B19, influenza, CMV and Epstein-Barr virus, according to a later analysis. In a later analysis, around 17,000 TCR beta sequences were associated with specific HLA alleles at a false discovery rate of 0.05. The cohort was sequenced for TCR beta chains only, and without alpha or paired-chain data the features that could be detected were limited. A further reported finding was that TCR beta sequences accurately predicted the HLA-A and HLA-B alleles for most subjects in the first cohort. According to a later genetic analysis, donors in an Asian-associated ancestry cluster had fewer N-insertions in productive TCRs than the approximately 690-donor mean. The classifier was reported to diagnose cytomegalovirus status with high specificity and sensitivity in both the original and validation cohorts. In a later analysis, most CMV-associated TCR beta chains were found to appear HLA-restricted, with HLA associations seemingly driven largely by CMV exposure. Three of the identified cytomegalovirus-associated TCR beta chains were confirmed in vitro to be specific for cytomegalovirus antigens. HLA typing was unavailable for some donors at each locus, so association tests used only the typed subset. An earlier analysis of approximately 540 of the donors showed that most TCR beta V segments appeared in productive rearrangements either about 87% or about 30% of the time, which broadly matched IMGT annotations. Compared with equally common non-associated chains, HLA-associated TCR beta chains in a later analysis were more clonally expanded and had lower generation probabilities. It was suggested by the authors that the approach could potentially be generalized to other disease states and immunological phenotypes. Across donors, most TCR sequences were observed very rarely, whereas some public TCRs were present in many individuals. Because counts were too low, seventeen rarely observed V segments, including chromosome 9 orphons, were left out of the earlier analysis of approximately 500 of the donors. Strong co-occurrence of HLA alleles, especially DR and DQ, made assigning TCR associations to individual alleles difficult. Roughly uniform sequencing depth across donors was assumed in presence/absence analyses, although this assumption may not hold. Some IMGT-functional V segments, including TRBV6-2 and TRBV6-3, could not be told apart with the 87-base-pair reads, so those segments were excluded.

The cohort comprised approximately 700 healthy bone marrow donors. Cohort members were all nominally healthy when sampled, although unrecorded immune exposures were likely present. The donor was CMV seropositive and was included in the group of some 290 seropositive cohort members. Every donor gave a peripheral blood sample, and the peripheral blood mononuclear cells from that sample were used for TCR beta sequencing. Genomic DNA extraction from the blood cell samples was performed with the Qiagen DNeasy Blood Extraction Kit. The germline ends are 13 bases apart after V is trimmed by 3 bases and J by 4 bases. Taken from the germline V gene (reference sequence), the CDR1 and CDR2 loops are LNHDA and SQIVND. From the cysteine up to the phenylalanine, the CDR3 has a length of 14 residues. The DNA shown is the 42-base CDR3, in frame from base 1. The library was made by the immunoSEQ multiplex PCR assay. For the multiplex PCR, a mixture combining 60 forward primers for TCR Vbeta segments and 13 reverse primers for TCR Jbeta segments was used. The CDR3 region of rearranged TCR beta genes was amplified from genomic DNA with a multiplex PCR assay. On the Illumina HiSeq System, the amplified TCR beta libraries were sequenced as 87-base-pair reads. In the paper's pipeline: Across the 670 or so repertoires, a later analysis counted 80 million or so unique TCR beta chains, 8.5 million to 12 million of which were shared by at least two donors. To remove PCR and sequencing errors, raw reads were error-corrected and collapsed into unique sequences using a nearest-neighbor algorithm that merged closely related sequences. To assign V, D and J gene segments, CDR3 sequences were aligned to IMGT reference sequences. For a sequence to be retained, a match of at least six nucleotides to both a V gene segment and a J gene segment was required. A rearrangement was called productive if the CDR3 had no stop codons and remained in frame with V and J, and every other rearrangement was called non-productive. CDR3 was defined by IMGT convention, running from the second conserved V-encoded cysteine to the conserved J-encoded phenylalanine. The earlier analysis of about 530 of the donors excluded any sequence lacking an unambiguous match to a single V gene segment. In an earlier analysis of a few hundred of the donors, V segments were called functional above 56.7% productive rearrangements and were called segregating when the between-donor standard deviation exceeded 5%. A statistical classification framework was built for diagnosing cytomegalovirus status from the catalog of TCR beta chain sequences. In a later analysis, TCR nucleotide sequences were compared against IMGT/GENE-DB human TR gene sequences so that V and J genes could be assigned. A later analysis assigned CDR3 sequences and most-parsimonious VDJ recombination scenarios with the TCRdist pipeline. In a later analysis, each TCR beta chain was defined by its CDR3 amino acid sequence together with its V-gene family, and reads lacking a unique V-gene family were excluded. A later analysis removed 550 to 650 highly shared, low-generation-probability nucleotide sequences to deal with suspected cross-contamination and a sequencing artifact. In a later analysis, a clonal expansion index was calculated for each public chain from normalized within-repertoire ranks of inferred template counts. In a later analysis, generation probabilities were computed with a VDJ recombination model fitted to out-of-frame rearrangements, and the resulting probabilities were checked against IGoR. Hypergeometric tests were used in a later analysis to score TCR-TCR, TCR-HLA and TCR-CMV co-occurrence, with a repertoire-size bias correction applied to the TCR pairs. In a later analysis, false discovery rates were estimated by permuting HLA or CMV assignments 20 times. A later analysis grouped co-occurring TCRs with DBSCAN, adding TCRdist sequence similarity when clustering within HLA-allele-positive subsets. For co-occurrence clustering, repertoires with fewer than 30,000 or more than 120,000 public chains were excluded, along with 4 to 6 repertoires with anomalous nucleotide sharing. Entries here come from immuneACCESS through TCRdb and include only in-frame sequences with V and J called. Some clones fail to appear in such tables; in the studies checked, an unresolved V gene covers under half of the shortfall, and the cause of the remainder is unknown. That table is the source of V, J and clone size, and D and trimming were worked out from the DNA. The sample table shows tens of thousands of clones, and approximately 81% are seen once. About 8.2% of the sample is taken by the ten largest.

This clone was detected a few times. Its antigen is unknown. Within one base of it there is no much larger clone, and no base qualities were kept. The origin of this receptor is a woman aged 40 to 55 in good health and CMV-seropositive. Rearrangement joined TRBV19 to TRBJ2-7; the D gene identity is not certain. Sequencing used PBMCs. CDR3 region: CASSMPASTYEQYF. The bases are TGTGCCAGTAGTATGCCGGCATCGACATACGAGCAGTACTTC.